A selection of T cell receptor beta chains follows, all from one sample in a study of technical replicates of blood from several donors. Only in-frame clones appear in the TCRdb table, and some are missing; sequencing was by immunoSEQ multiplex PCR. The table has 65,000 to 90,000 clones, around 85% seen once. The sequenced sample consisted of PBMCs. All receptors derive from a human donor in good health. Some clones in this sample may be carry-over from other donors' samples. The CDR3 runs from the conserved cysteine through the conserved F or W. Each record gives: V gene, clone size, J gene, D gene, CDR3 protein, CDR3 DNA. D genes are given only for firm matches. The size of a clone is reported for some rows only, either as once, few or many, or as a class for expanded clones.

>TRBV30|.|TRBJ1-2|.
CAWSPVDGYTF
TGTGCCTGGAGTCCGGTGGATGGCTACACCTTC
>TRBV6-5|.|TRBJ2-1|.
CASSYSPGSYNEQFF
TGTGCCAGCAGTTACTCGCCCGGCTCCTACAATGAGCAGTTCTTC
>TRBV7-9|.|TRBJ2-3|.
CASSRQGGPWDTQYF
TGTGCCAGCTCCCGGCAGGGGGGACCTTGGGATACGCAGTATTTT
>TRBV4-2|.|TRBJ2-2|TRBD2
CASSQFLAGLTGELFF
TGTGCCAGCAGCCAATTCCTAGCGGGACTCACCGGGGAGCTGTTTTTT
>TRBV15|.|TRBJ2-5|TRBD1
CATSRDRGRETQYF
TGTGCCACCAGCCGGGACAGGGGTCGCGAGACCCAGTACTTC
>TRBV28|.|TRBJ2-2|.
CASRQGGNSNTGELFF
TGTGCCAGCAGACAAGGGGGTAATTCGAACACCGGGGAGCTGTTTTTT
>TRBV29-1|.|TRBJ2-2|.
CSARAGASDTGELFF
TGCAGCGCGCGGGCAGGGGCGTCCGACACCGGGGAGCTGTTTTTT
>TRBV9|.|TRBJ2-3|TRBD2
CASSTGTSGGLDTQYF
TGTGCCAGCAGCACAGGGACTAGCGGGGGGTTAGATACGCAGTATTTT
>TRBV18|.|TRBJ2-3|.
CASSPFIAETDTQYF
TGTGCCAGCTCACCGTTTATAGCGGAGACAGATACGCAGTATTTT
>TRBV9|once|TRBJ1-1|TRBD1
CASSVSRDRGWDEAFF
TGTGCCAGCAGCGTCTCCCGGGACAGGGGGTGGGATGAAGCTTTCTTT
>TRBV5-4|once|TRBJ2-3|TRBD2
CASSPRIGLAGTDTQYF
TGTGCCAGCAGCCCCAGAATAGGCCTAGCGGGCACAGATACGCAGTATTTT
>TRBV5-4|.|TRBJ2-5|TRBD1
CASSGTRDRGLETQYF
TGTGCCAGCAGCGGGACGCGGGACAGGGGGCTGGAGACCCAGTACTTC
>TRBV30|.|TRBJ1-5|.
CAWSQGLNQPQHF
TGTGCCTGGAGTCAGGGATTAAATCAGCCCCAGCATTTT
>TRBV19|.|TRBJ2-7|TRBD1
CASSIDGQGSYEQYF
TGTGCCAGTAGTATAGATGGACAGGGGTCCTACGAGCAGTACTTC
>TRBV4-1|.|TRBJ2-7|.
CASSQFTGSSYEQYF
TGCGCCAGCAGCCAATTCACAGGTTCTTCCTACGAGCAGTACTTC
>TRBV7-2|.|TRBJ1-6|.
CASSLYSYSPLHF
TGTGCCAGCAGCTTATATTCCTATTCACCCCTCCACTTT
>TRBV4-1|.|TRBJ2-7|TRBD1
CASSLRDSHNYEQYF
TGCGCCAGCAGTCTCCGGGACAGTCATAACTACGAGCAGTACTTC
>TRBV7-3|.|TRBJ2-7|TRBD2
CASSPSGQGGLAGKYEQYF
TGTGCCAGCAGCCCCTCTGGACAGGGGGGACTAGCGGGAAAGTACGAGCAGTACTTC
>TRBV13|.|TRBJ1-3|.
CASSVDSSSGNTIYF
TGTGCCAGCAGCGTGGACTCTAGCTCTGGAAACACCATATATTTT
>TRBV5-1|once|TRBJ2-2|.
CASSWTRGTGELFF
TGCGCCAGCAGCTGGACCCGGGGCACCGGGGAGCTGTTTTTT
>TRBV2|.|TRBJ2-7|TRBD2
CASSGGTSGSAEQYF
TGTGCCAGCAGTGGTGGGACTAGCGGGTCGGCGGAGCAGTACTTC
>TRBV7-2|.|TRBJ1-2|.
CASSLEEGRWTSFDF
TGTGCCAGCAGCTTAGAGGAAGGGCGGTGGACTTCGTTCGACTTC
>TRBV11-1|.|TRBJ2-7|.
CASSLKGVWETYEQYF
TGTGCCAGCAGCCTTAAGGGGGTTTGGGAGACCTACGAGCAGTACTTC
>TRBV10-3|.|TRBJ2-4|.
CAISGVGGPGNIQYF
TGTGCCATCAGCGGGGTCGGGGGGCCGGGAAACATTCAGTACTTC
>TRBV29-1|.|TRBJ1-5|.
CSVETGDNQPQHF
TGCAGCGTTGAGACAGGTGACAATCAGCCCCAGCATTTT
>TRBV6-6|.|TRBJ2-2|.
CASSPLGAGGELFF
TGTGCCAGCAGTCCCCTTGGGGCAGGCGGGGAGCTGTTTTTT
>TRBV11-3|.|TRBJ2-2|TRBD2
CASSLDPRGGSGELFF
TGTGCCAGCAGCTTAGATCCGCGCGGGGGGTCCGGGGAGCTGTTTTTT
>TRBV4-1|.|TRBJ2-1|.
CASTQGVSYNEQFF
TGCGCCAGCACCCAGGGAGTCTCTTACAATGAGCAGTTCTTC